The entry below gives a single TCR beta chain sequence along with its context. Antigen: not known. This table comes from immunoSEQ multiplex PCR, and its TCRdb copy is limited to in-frame clones, with some not included. This table holds tens of thousands of clones, around 85% found once. This entry belongs to a study of OX40 agonist ivuxolimab in advanced cancers. Whole-study results and caveats: Specificity for antigen went undetermined in the expanded peripheral T cells. Expanded clones were, on average, more numerous in CD8+ T cells than in CD4+.

The V gene lost 0 bases and the J gene lost 5 bases, with 8 bases spanning the gap. Germline V lookup: CDR1 SGHRS, CDR2 YFSETQ. CDR3 length: 14 amino acids. The source is an adult with an advanced solid tumor such as melanoma, head and neck, liver or kidney cancer. Sample: CD4+ or CD8+ T cells sorted from blood, taken in a trial of the OX40 agonist ivuxolimab. The genes are TRBV5-1 and TRBJ1-4; no firm D call. This chain's CDR3 is CASSLDVPNEKLFF. Here the CDR3 DNA reads TGCGCCAGCAGCTTGGACGTGCCAAATGAAAAACTGTTTTTT.